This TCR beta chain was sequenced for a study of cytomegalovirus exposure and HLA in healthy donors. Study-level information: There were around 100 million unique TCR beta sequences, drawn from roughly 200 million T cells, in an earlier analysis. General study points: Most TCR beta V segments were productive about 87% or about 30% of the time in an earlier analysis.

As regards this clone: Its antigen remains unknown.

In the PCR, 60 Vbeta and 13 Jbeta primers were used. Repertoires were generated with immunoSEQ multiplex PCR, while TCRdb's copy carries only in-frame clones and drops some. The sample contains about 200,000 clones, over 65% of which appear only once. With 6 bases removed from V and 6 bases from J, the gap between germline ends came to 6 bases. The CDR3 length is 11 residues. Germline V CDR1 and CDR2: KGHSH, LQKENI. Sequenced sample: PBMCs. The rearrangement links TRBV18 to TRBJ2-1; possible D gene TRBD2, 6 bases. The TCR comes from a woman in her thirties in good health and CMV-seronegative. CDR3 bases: TGTGCCAGCTCGGGGGGCAATGAGCAGTTCTTC. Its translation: CASSGGNEQFF.